A single sample gave rise to the 27 T cell receptor beta chains below, sequenced in a study of Ad26.COV2.S vaccination and SARS-CoV-2 variants. Method: immunoSEQ multiplex PCR; TCRdb's copy keeps in-frame clones and lacks some. The sample includes over 300,000 clones, 83% of them seen just once. The treatment was: around 19 received Ad26.COV2.S at low or high dose, single or two shots; a few received placebo; per-sample allocation not given. Sampling was performed 63 days after the first vaccine or placebo injection. The source was peripheral blood, collected in a trial of Ad26.COV2.S vaccine versus placebo. These receptors were taken from a person between 18 and 60 years old who received the Ad26.COV2.S COVID-19 vaccine or a placebo.

The rearrangement links TRBV4-1 to TRBJ2-4; the D gene is possibly TRBD2 (5 bases). The V and J ends lost 0 bases and 1 base respectively, with 13 bases between them. CDR1 is MGHRA and CDR2 is YSYEKL in the germline V gene. The CDR3 spans 17 residues. The CDR3 DNA is TGCGCCAGCAGCCAAGATAGAGGGTCGTTGGCCAAAAACATTCAGTACTTC. This encodes CASSQDRGSLAKNIQYF.

This sequence joins TRBV7-3 and TRBJ2-1; maybe TRBD2 (6 bases). Germline loops: CDR1 SGHTA, CDR2 FQGTGA. Trimming cost V 4 bases and J 5 bases, with 12 bases left between them. The CDR3 length is 14 residues. CDR3 in DNA: TGTGCCAGCAGCTCGAGCGGGTCGCACAATGAGCAGTTCTTC. It translates to CASSSSGSHNEQFF.

This chain connects TRBV12-5 to TRBJ1-5; D gene unclear. V was trimmed by 6 bases and J by 2 bases, leaving 8 bases between them. This CDR3 comprises 13 residues. Germline CDR1 and CDR2: LGHNT and FRNRAP. The CDR3 DNA reads TGTGCTAGTGGCTACAGCGGCAATCAGCCCCAGCATTTT. Protein product: CASGYSGNQPQHF.

The chain has TRBV9 and TRBJ2-2; TRBD2 aligns across 8 bases. With 10 bases clipped from V and 1 base from J, the junction kept 9 bases outside the gene matches. The CDR3 length is 15 residues. Germline V lookup: CDR1 SGDLS, CDR2 YYNGEE. Here the CDR3 reads CAPSSRGGNTGELFF. As DNA, the CDR3 is TGTGCCCCCAGCTCTCGGGGGGGGAACACCGGGGAGCTGTTTTTT.

This clone was seen more than once but under ten times. This CDR3 reads CASSPSSQTEAFF. In nucleotides, the CDR3 is TGTGCCAGCTCACCCTCGAGCCAGACTGAAGCTTTCTTT. V usage is TRBV18 and J usage is TRBJ1-1; D call uncertain. The CDR3 loop spans 13 amino acids. Trimming stripped 3 bases from V and 5 bases from J, with 10 bases between. Per the germline V gene, CDR1 is KGHSH and CDR2 is LQKENI. Variable domain in full (rest from reference TRBV18 and TRBJ1-1): NAGVMQNPRHLVRRRGQEARLRCSPMKGHSHVYWYRQLPEEGLKFMVYLQKENIIDESGMPKERFSAEFPKEGPSILRIQQVVRGDSAAYFCASSPSSQTEAFFGQGTRLTVV.

The CDR3 protein is CASSFRQGGIDGYTF. The CDR3 DNA reads as TGCGCCAGCAGCTTCCGACAGGGAGGGATTGATGGCTACACCTTC. The chain employs TRBV5-1 and TRBJ1-2, with TRBD1 matching 7 bases. The CDR3 covers 15 residues. Germline CDR1 is SGHRS and CDR2 is YFSETQ. V lost 2 bases to trimming and J lost 6 bases; unmatched junction nucleotides: 10.

The chain recombines TRBV5-1 with TRBJ2-7; the D call may be TRBD1 or TRBD2 (5 bases each). This CDR3 comprises 15 residues. The V and J ends lost 0 bases and 0 bases respectively, with 10 bases between them. Germline-derived CDR1 and CDR2 are SGHRS and YFSETQ. The CDR3 sequence: CASSLDGAPSYEQYF. As DNA, the CDR3 is TGCGCCAGCAGCTTGGACGGGGCACCCTCCTACGAGCAGTACTTC.

The chain recombines TRBV5-1 with TRBJ1-1, with a weak D call TRBD1 (6 bases). The CDR3 is made up of 14 amino acids. CDR1 is SGHRS and CDR2 is YFSETQ in the germline V gene. The V end was cut by 4 bases, the J end by 0 bases, with 10 bases between. CDR3 loop: CASSGGAVNTEAFF. CDR3 bases: TGCGCCAGCAGCGGGGGGGCAGTGAACACTGAAGCTTTCTTT. The full variable domain, in which reference TRBV5-1 and TRBJ1-1 provide the parts outside the CDR3, is KAGVTQTPRYLIKTRGQQVTLSCSPISGHRSVSWYQQTPGQGLQFLFEYFSETQRNKGNFPGRFSGRQFSNSRSEMNVSTLELGDSALYLCASSGGAVNTEAFFGQGTRLTVV.

The chain recombines TRBV7-2 with TRBJ2-7; 8 nucleotides align to TRBD2. The CDR3 has 15 amino acids. V lost 6 bases and J lost 2; bases outside the gene matches: 9. The germline V gene encodes CDR1 SGHTA and CDR2 FQGNSA. CDR3 protein: CASSRSGTSPYEQYF. In nucleotides, the CDR3 is TGTGCCAGCAGTCGTAGCGGGACCAGCCCCTACGAGCAGTACTTC.

The chain employs TRBV4-3 and TRBJ1-5; TRBD1 matches at 8 bases. Trimming took 3 bases from V and 7 from J; bases not matched to a gene: 8. CDR1 LGHNA and CDR2 YSLEER come from the germline V gene. This CDR3 comprises 15 residues. The CDR3 nucleotides read TGCGCCAGCAGCCACGTGACAGGGGTAGGGCAGCCCCAGCATTTT. Amino acid sequence: CASSHVTGVGQPQHF.

Note on this clone: A single base separates this from a much larger clone, so it may be a read error. The chain recombines TRBV11-3 with TRBJ1-1, with D possibly being TRBD1 (6 bases). The CDR3 loop spans 13 amino acids. The V gene's germline CDR1 is SGHNT and CDR2 YENEEA. V lost 5 bases to trimming and J lost 3 bases, with 10 bases between them. CDR3 coding DNA: TGTGCCAGCAGCCGGAGGGGGGACACTGAAGCTTTCTTT. Its protein product is CASSRRGDTEAFF.

This sequence joins TRBV11-2 and TRBJ2-6; D is unresolved. CDR3 length: 14 amino acids. Germline CDR1 is SGHAT and CDR2 is FQNNGV. V gave up 1 base and J gave up 0 bases, with 1 base separating them. The CDR3 is CASSLVSGANVLTF. Here the CDR3 DNA reads TGTGCCAGCAGCTTAGTCTCTGGGGCCAACGTCCTGACTTTC. Using reference TRBV11-2 and TRBJ2-6 for the parts outside the CDR3, the full variable domain is EAGVAQSPRYKIIEKRQSVAFWCNPISGHATLYWYQQILGQGPKLLIQFQNNGVVDDSQLPKDRFSAERLKGVDSTLKIQPAKLEDSAVYLCASSLVSGANVLTFGAGSRLTVL.

The chain combines TRBV24-1 with TRBJ2-1; TRBD1 aligns across 7 bases. CDR3 length equals 12 residues. The junction had 9 bases not matched to a gene; V was cut back by 10 bases and J by 10 bases. The V gene's germline CDR1 is KGHDR and CDR2 SFDVKD. The CDR3 coding sequence is TGTGCCACTGCTGCGCAGGGGGACGAGCAGTTCTTC. The encoded protein is CATAAQGDEQFF.

J is TRBJ2-1 and V is TRBV11-2; unclear D gene. Trimming shortened V by 5 bases and J by 7 bases, and 15 bases separated the two germline ends. Germline-derived CDR1 and CDR2 are SGHAT and FQNNGV. The CDR3 spans 14 residues. The CDR3, as DNA: TGTGCCAGCAGCCGGACGATCCCTCAGAATGAGCAGTTCTTC. Its translation: CASSRTIPQNEQFF.

V gene TRBV29-1 combines with J gene TRBJ2-1, with 8 bases lining up with TRBD2. Germline V gene sequence: CDR1 SQVTM, CDR2 ANQGSEA. V dropped 6 bases and J dropped 8; count of bases not matched to a gene: 18. CDR3 length: 16 residues. The CDR3: CSVSPGGGGPLYEQFF. CDR3 DNA sequence: TGCAGCGTGAGCCCCGGGGGGGGAGGGCCGTTGTATGAGCAGTTCTTC.

This clone was seen more than once but under ten times. The chain has TRBV9 and TRBJ1-1, with D uncertain. The ends were cut back, 4 bases at V and 8 bases at J, with 15 bases in the middle. Germline V gene data show CDR1 as SGDLS and CDR2 as YYNGEE. The CDR3 has 13 residues. Written as DNA, the CDR3 is TGTGCCAGCAGCCCAACGGTTGGGAGGGAAGCTTTCTTT. Its translation: CASSPTVGREAFF.

The chain carries TRBV4-1 and TRBJ1-1, with unresolved D. Germline CDR1 MGHRA, CDR2 YSYEKL. V was pared by 0 bases and J by 6 bases, with 11 bases between. The CDR3 length is 14 residues. The CDR3 DNA is TGCGCCAGCAGCCAAGACATGGAGGGCCCTGAAGCTTTCTTT. Its translation is CASSQDMEGPEAFF.

As for this clone: One junction end does not reproduce the germline sequence, and a read error may be involved. The V call is TRBV27, the J call TRBJ2-2; TRBD2 matches at 7 bases. This CDR3 comprises 13 residues. The germline gives CDR1 MNHEY, CDR2 SMNVEV (reference sequence). The CDR3 region is CASSPRTGGGLFF. The DNA for the CDR3 is TGTGCCAGCAGTCCCCGGACTGGCGGGGGGCTGTTTTTT.

Only a few counts were recorded for this clone. The genes are TRBV5-5 and TRBJ2-7; 12 nucleotides line up with TRBD1. This CDR3 is built from 14 residues. Germline V lookup: CDR1 SGHKS, CDR2 YYEKEE (reference sequence). V dropped 6 bases and J dropped 8; count of bases not matched to a gene: 9. CDR3 in amino acids: CASTFGTGGPQQYF. The CDR3 DNA reads TGTGCCAGCACCTTCGGGACAGGGGGCCCCCAGCAGTACTTC.

The chain links TRBV7-9 to TRBJ1-2, with D possibly TRBD1 on 5 matching bases. The CDR3 loop spans 14 amino acids. The V gene's germline CDR1 is SEHNR and CDR2 FQNEAQ (reference sequence). V lost 5 bases, J lost 8 bases, and 18 bases lay in between. CDR3 in DNA: TGTGCCAGCAGCCCATCAACAGGACGTAGGGGCTACACCTTC. Protein product: CASSPSTGRRGYTF.

The chain employs TRBV19 and TRBJ2-3; D might be TRBD1 (5 bases). Germline V gene lookup returns CDR1 LNHDA and CDR2 SQIVND (reference sequence). This CDR3 is built from 13 residues. Trimming stripped 9 bases from V and 0 bases from J, with 10 bases between. The CDR3 nucleotides are TGTGCCAGGCTCAAGGGGAGCACAGATACGCAGTATTTT. It yields the protein CARLKGSTDTQYF. The whole variable domain, remainder taken from reference TRBV19 and TRBJ2-3, is DGGITQSPKYLFRKEGQNVTLSCEQNLNHDAMYWYRQDPGQGLRLIYYSQIVNDFQKGDIAEGYSVSREKKESFPLTVTSAQKNPTAFYLCARLKGSTDTQYFGPGTRLTVL.

The chain employs TRBV6-5 and TRBJ2-7, with 7 bases identical to TRBD2. CDR1 is MNHEY, CDR2 SVGAGI, per germline. The V segment lost 7 bases and the J segment 6 bases; nucleotides outside the gene matches: 12. This CDR3 has 14 amino acids. CDR3 amino acids: CASTLQAGVSEQYF. For the CDR3, the DNA is TGTGCCAGCACTCTACAGGCGGGAGTCTCCGAGCAGTACTTC.

J is TRBJ1-2 and V is TRBV11-3; D perhaps matches TRBD1 (6 bases). Trimming removed 3 bases from V and 7 bases from J, with 9 bases in between. The CDR3 contains 12 residues. Looked up from germline, CDR1 is SGHNT and CDR2 is YENEEA. DNA for the CDR3: TGTGCCAGCAGCTTCGGACAGTTTGGCTACACCTTC. This gives the protein CASSFGQFGYTF.

This clone appeared a few times. This chain links TRBV15 with TRBJ1-5; 7 nucleotides line up with TRBD1. The junction had 11 bases not matched to a gene; V was cut back by 5 bases and J by 7 bases. Germline V CDR1 and CDR2: LNHNV, YYDKDF (reference sequence). The CDR3 contains 15 residues. CDR3 region: CATSLRDSMGQPQHF. Written as DNA, the CDR3 is TGTGCCACCAGCCTCCGGGACAGCATGGGGCAGCCCCAGCATTTT.

The V gene is TRBV29-1, the J gene TRBJ1-1, with D uncertain. The CDR3 covers 12 residues. V lost 2 bases, J lost 7 bases, and 11 bases lay in between. From germline, CDR1 is SQVTM and CDR2 ANQGSEA. The CDR3 nucleotides are TGCAGCGTTGAATGGCGAGGCAGTGAAGCTTTCTTT. Its protein product is CSVEWRGSEAFF. Based on the CDR3 plus reference TRBV29-1 and TRBJ1-1, the full variable domain is SAVISQKPSRDICQRGTSLTIQCQVDSQVTMMFWYRQQPGQSLTLIATANQGSEATYESGFVIDKFPISRPNLTFSTLTVSNMSPEDSSIYLCSVEWRGSEAFFGQGTRLTVV.

V usage is TRBV4-3 and J usage is TRBJ2-3, with 9 positions matching TRBD2. This CDR3 is built from 18 residues. Germline CDR1 and CDR2: LGHNA and YSLEER. V lost 0 bases, J lost 2 bases, and 9 bases stayed unmatched. The CDR3 DNA reads TGCGCCAGCAGCCAAGAGAAGGTCTTAGCGGGGGACACAGATACGCAGTATTTT. It is translated as CASSQEKVLAGDTDTQYF.

The V gene is TRBV27, the J gene TRBJ2-1, with D maybe TRBD2 (5 bases). This CDR3 comprises 14 residues. Trimming took off 5 bases at V and 9 bases at J, with 17 bases between the two ends. Looked up from germline, CDR1 is MNHEY and CDR2 is SMNVEV (reference sequence). The CDR3 is CASSPEGWRSEQFF. CDR3 coding DNA: TGTGCCAGCAGTCCCGAAGGGTGGAGGAGTGAGCAGTTCTTC.